The 3 T cell receptor beta chains listed next were all sequenced from one sample in a study of cytomegalovirus exposure and HLA in healthy donors. Amplification used 60 Vbeta primers and 13 Jbeta primers. This table comes from immunoSEQ multiplex PCR, and its TCRdb copy is limited to in-frame clones, with some not included. Of 110,000 to 150,000 clones listed, less than 85% are singletons. The source material was PBMCs. All receptors come from a man between 18 and 29 years old in good health and CMV-seropositive.

The genes are TRBV28 and TRBJ1-5; a weak D match, TRBD1 (5 bases). V lost 6 bases and J 1 base, leaving 13 bases between the germline ends. The CDR3 length is 15 residues. The germline gives CDR1 MDHEN, CDR2 SYDVKM. CDR3 nucleotides: TGTGCCAGCAGAGCGGGACGGTTGAGCAATCAGCCCCAGCATTTT. This codes for CASRAGRLSNQPQHF.

V gene TRBV6-4 combines with J gene TRBJ2-2, with D unclear. In germline, CDR1 is MRHNA, CDR2 SNTAGT. CDR3 length: 13 amino acids. V lost 4 bases and J 9 bases, leaving 12 bases between the germline ends. In DNA form, the CDR3 reads TGTGCCAGCAGTGCCCTAGTCGGCCGGGAGCTGTTTTTT. Amino acid sequence: CASSALVGRELFF.

The chain couples TRBV5-8 to TRBJ2-3, with D perhaps TRBD2 (6 bases). Germline assignment: CDR1 SGHTS and CDR2 YDEGEE. Trimming removed 0 bases from V and 0 bases from J, with 11 bases in between. This CDR3 region has 16 residues. CDR3 amino acids: CASSLVFGGSTDTQYF. DNA for the CDR3: TGTGCCAGCAGCTTGGTATTCGGGGGAAGCACAGATACGCAGTATTTT.